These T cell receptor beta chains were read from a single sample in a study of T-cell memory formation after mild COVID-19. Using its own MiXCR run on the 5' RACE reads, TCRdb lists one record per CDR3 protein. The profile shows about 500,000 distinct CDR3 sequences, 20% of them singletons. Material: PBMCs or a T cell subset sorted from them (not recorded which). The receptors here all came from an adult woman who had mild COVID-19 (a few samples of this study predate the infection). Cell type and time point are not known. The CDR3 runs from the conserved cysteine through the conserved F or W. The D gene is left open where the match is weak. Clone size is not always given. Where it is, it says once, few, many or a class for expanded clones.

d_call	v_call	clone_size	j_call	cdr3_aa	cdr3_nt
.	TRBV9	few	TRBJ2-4	CASSVAVIAVPIAKNIQYF	TGTGCCAGCAGCGTAGCGGTAATAGCGGTACCTATAGCCAAAAACATTCAGTACTTC
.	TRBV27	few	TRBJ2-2	CASTQNRRGDTGELFF	TGTGCCAGCACTCAAAATAGGAGGGGGGACACCGGGGAGCTGTTTTTT
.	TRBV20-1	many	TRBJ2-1	CSASPPGARRNEQFF	TGCAGTGCTAGTCCCCCGGGGGCGCGGCGCAATGAGCAGTTCTTC
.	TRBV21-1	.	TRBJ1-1	CASSVRQGWTEAFF	TGTGCCAGCAGCGTCCGACAGGGTTGGACTGAAGCTTTCTTT
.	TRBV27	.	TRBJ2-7	CASSLPHSYEQYF	TGTGCCAGCAGTTTACCCCACTCCTACGAGCAGTACTTC
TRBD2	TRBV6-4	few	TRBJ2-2	CASSRLAGAGELFF	TGTGCCAGCAGCAGGCTAGCGGGAGCAGGGGAGCTGTTTTTT
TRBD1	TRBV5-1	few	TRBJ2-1	CASSTGTGSYNEQFF	TGCGCCAGCAGCACCGGGACAGGCTCCTACAATGAGCAGTTCTTC
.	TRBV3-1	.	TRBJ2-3	CASAVTDTQYF	TGTGCCAGCGCCGTCACAGATACGCAGTATTTT
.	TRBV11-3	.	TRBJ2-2	CASRPFAANTGELFF	TGTGCCAGCCGTCCTTTTGCCGCGAACACCGGGGAGCTGTTTTTT
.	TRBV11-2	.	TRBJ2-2	CASSLLMGIGRGPNTGELFF	TGTGCCAGCAGCTTATTAATGGGGATAGGGAGAGGACCGAACACCGGGGAGCTGTTTTTT
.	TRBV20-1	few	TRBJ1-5	CSASGGGFQPQHF	TGCAGTGCTAGCGGGGGGGGCTTTCAGCCCCAGCATTTT
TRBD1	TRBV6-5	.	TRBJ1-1	CASSYLTGEDTEAFF	TGTGCCAGCAGTTACTTGACAGGGGAAGACACTGAAGCTTTCTTT
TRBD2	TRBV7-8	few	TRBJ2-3	CASSLEAGAESDTQYF	TGTGCCAGCAGCTTAGAGGCGGGAGCGGAGTCAGATACGCAGTATTTT
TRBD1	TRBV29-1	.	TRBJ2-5	CSVEDRAQGEETQYF	TGCAGCGTTGAAGATCGAGCTCAGGGGGAGGAGACCCAGTACTTC
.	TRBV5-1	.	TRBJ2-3	CASSPSPGRGTDTQYF	TGCGCCAGCAGCCCCAGTCCCGGCAGGGGCACAGATACGCAGTATTTT
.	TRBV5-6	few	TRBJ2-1	CASSLEPPEQFF	TGTGCCAGCAGCCTGGAACCCCCGGAGCAGTTCTTC
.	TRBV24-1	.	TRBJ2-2	CATSPTGTSDTGELFF	TGTGCCACCAGTCCTACAGGGACGAGCGACACCGGGGAGCTGTTTTTT
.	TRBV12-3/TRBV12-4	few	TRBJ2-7	CASSGGVGVPSRGEQYF	TGTGCCAGTTCTGGTGGGGTAGGGGTTCCCTCCCGAGGGGAGCAGTACTTC
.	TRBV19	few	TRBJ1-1	CASSRAGFYGTEAFF	TGTGCCAGTAGTAGGGCAGGATTTTATGGAACTGAAGCTTTCTTT
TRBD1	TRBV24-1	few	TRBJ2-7	CATSDRRQGKYEQYF	TGTGCCACCAGTGACCGTCGACAGGGGAAATACGAGCAGTACTTC
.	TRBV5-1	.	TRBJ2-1	CASSKNNEQFF	TGCGCCAGCAGCAAGAACAATGAGCAGTTCTTC
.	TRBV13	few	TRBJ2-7	CASSLAVSSYEQYF	TGTGCCAGCAGCTTAGCAGTCAGCTCCTACGAGCAGTACTTC
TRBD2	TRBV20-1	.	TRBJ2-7	CSARGLAREQYF	TGCAGTGCTAGGGGACTAGCACGCGAGCAGTACTTC
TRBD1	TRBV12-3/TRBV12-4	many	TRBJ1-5	CASSRGGNQPQHF	TGTGCCAGCAGCAGGGGGGGGAACCAGCCCCAGCATTTT
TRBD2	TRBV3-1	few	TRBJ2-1	CASSQEGTTNEQFF	TGTGCCAGCAGCCAAGAGGGGACTACCAATGAGCAGTTCTTC